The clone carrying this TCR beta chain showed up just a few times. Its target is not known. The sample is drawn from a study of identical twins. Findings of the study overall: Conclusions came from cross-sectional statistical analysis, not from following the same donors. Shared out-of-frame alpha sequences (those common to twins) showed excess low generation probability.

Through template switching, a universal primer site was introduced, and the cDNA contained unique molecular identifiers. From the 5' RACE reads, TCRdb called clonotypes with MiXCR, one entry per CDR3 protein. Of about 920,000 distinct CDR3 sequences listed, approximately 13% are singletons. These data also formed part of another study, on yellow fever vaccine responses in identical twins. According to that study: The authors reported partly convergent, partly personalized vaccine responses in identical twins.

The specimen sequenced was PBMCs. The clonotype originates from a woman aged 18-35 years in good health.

In DNA form, the CDR3 reads TGTGCCAGCAGTTTCGCGGGAGTAGACGATGAGCAGTTCTTC. It specifies CASSFAGVDDEQFF. The chain joins TRBV12-3 or TRBV12-4 to TRBJ2-1; 7 bases align to TRBD2. Trimming took 3 bases from V and 8 from J; bases not matched to a gene: 7. The CDR3 covers 14 residues.